The next 25 T cell receptor beta chains were all read from a single sample in a study of human T cells and chemical hapten exposure. Noted time point: patch test 1, 2 weeks after DPC sensitization. Described treatment: therapeutic diphenylcyclopropenone sensitization with weekly scalp DPC. MiXCR was run by TCRdb on the RACE reads, yielding one entry per CDR3 protein. The table records fewer than 150,000 distinct CDR3 sequences, roughly 15% of them present only once. Sequencing was performed on whole blood, taken in connection with sensitization to the hapten diphenylcyclopropenone (DPC). The source of these receptors is a man between 18 and 29 years old with alopecia areata. Some clones in this sample may be carry-over from other donors' samples.

This clonotype has just a few counts. The V and J genes are TRBV18 and TRBJ1-1; 7 nucleotides line up with TRBD1. The CDR3 extends over 15 amino acids. J lost 5 bases, V lost 4 bases, and 10 bases had no gene match. Germline V gives CDR1 KGHSH, CDR2 LQKENI. The CDR3 region has the DNA TGTGCCAGCTCACGACAGGGACATCTGGGGACTGAAGCTTTCTTT. Translated: CASSRQGHLGTEAFF.

This clonotype was seen a few times. The chain recombines TRBV12-3 or TRBV12-4 with TRBJ1-2; a weak D match, TRBD1 (5 bases). V lost 8 bases and J 5 bases, leaving 15 bases between the germline ends. This CDR3 is 13 amino acids long. The CDR3 loop is CASALTERYGYTF. The CDR3 nucleotides are TGTGCCAGCGCCTTGACAGAACGATATGGCTACACCTTC.

This clonotype appeared a few times. This chain links TRBV2 with TRBJ1-1, with 7 bases aligning to TRBD1. CDR3 size: 14 residues. Trimming at V came to 5 bases and at J to 9 bases, leaving 12 bases not matched to a gene. The germline CDR1 and CDR2 sequences are SNHLY and FYNNEI. The CDR3 loop reads CASSLQGSITQAFF. CDR3 in DNA: TGTGCCAGCAGTTTACAGGGGAGCATTACTCAAGCTTTCTTT. The whole variable domain, filled in from reference TRBV2 and TRBJ1-1, reads EPEVTQTPSHQVTQMGQEVILRCVPISNHLYFYWYRQILGQKVEFLVSFYNNEISEKSEIFDDQFSVERPDGSNFTLKIRSTKLEDSAMYFCASSLQGSITQAFFGQGTRLTVV.

This clonotype was found a few times. CDR3 amino acids: CASSRAGPSNTEAFF. As DNA, the CDR3 is TGTGCCAGCTCTAGGGCAGGGCCTTCGAACACTGAAGCTTTCTTT. The chain has TRBV6-5 and TRBJ1-1; tentative D call: TRBD1 (5 bases). Trimming stripped 8 bases from V and 1 base from J, with 17 bases between. The germline gives CDR1 MNHEY, CDR2 SVGAGI. The CDR3 sequence is 15 residues long.

In its sample, this clonotype was seen a few times. The chain combines TRBV4-3 with TRBJ2-1, with a tentative D call TRBD1 (5 bases). V was shortened by 1 base and J by 5 bases, with 12 bases between the two germline ends. The CDR3 is 15 amino acids. Germline values: CDR1 LGHNA, CDR2 YSLEER. Here the CDR3 reads CASSQGQTRNNEQFF. CDR3 coding DNA: TGCGCCAGCAGCCAAGGACAGACCCGTAACAATGAGCAGTTCTTC.

This clonotype came up a few times. V gene TRBV7-3 combines with J gene TRBJ2-7; 7 bases are a match to TRBD2. The CDR3 totals 13 residues. The junction had 5 bases not matched to a gene; V was cut back by 5 bases and J by 4 bases. The germline gives CDR1 SGHTA, CDR2 FQGTGA. The DNA for the CDR3 is TGTGCCAGCAGCCCTTTTAGCGGGTACGAGCAGTACTTC. Its protein is CASSPFSGYEQYF. Full variable domain (remainder filled in from reference TRBV7-3 and TRBJ2-7): GAGVSQTPSNKVTEKGKYVELRCDPISGHTALYWYRQSLGQGPEFLIYFQGTGAADDSGLPNDRFFAVRPEGSVSTLKIQRTERGDSAVYLCASSPFSGYEQYFGPGTRLTVT.

In its sample, this clonotype was seen many times. This sequence joins TRBV28 and TRBJ1-2; tentative D call: TRBD1 (6 bases). Germline V gene sequence: CDR1 MDHEN, CDR2 SYDVKM. Trimming removed 6 bases at V and 4 bases at J, with 15 bases between. The CDR3 extends over 14 amino acids. The CDR3 sequence: CASSPPTGSYGYTF. Here the CDR3 DNA reads TGTGCCAGCAGCCCACCGACAGGCTCCTATGGCTACACCTTC.

The chain is built from TRBV6-5 and TRBJ2-7, with TRBD2 matching over 7 bases. Losses at the gene ends were 11 bases for V and 3 bases for J; bases not matched to a gene: 4. Per germline, CDR1 MNHEY and CDR2 SVGAGI. The CDR3 runs 11 residues. CDR3 bases: TGTGCCGGCGGGAGAGGCTACGAGCAGTACTTC. Amino acids: CAGGRGYEQYF.

This clonotype was seen only a few times. The V call is TRBV29-1, the J call TRBJ2-1, with D uncertain. CDR3 length: 14 amino acids. Germline CDR1 and CDR2: SQVTM and ANQGSEA. V lost 0 bases and J lost 9, with 15 bases in between. This CDR3 is CSVEDHTYRTEQFF. DNA of the CDR3: TGCAGCGTTGAAGACCACACATATCGAACTGAGCAGTTCTTC.

A few counts support this clonotype. This chain connects TRBV7-2 to TRBJ2-5; TRBD1 might be the D (5 bases). The CDR3 contains 13 residues. The V and J ends lost 3 bases and 5 bases respectively, with 10 bases between them. CDR1 is SGHTA and CDR2 is FQGNSA in the germline V gene. Written as DNA, the CDR3 is TGTGCCAGCAGCTTTCAGGGCCCCGAGACCCAGTACTTC. This translates into CASSFQGPETQYF.

This clonotype was observed a few times. The gene calls are TRBV20-1 and TRBJ1-1, with D perhaps matching TRBD1 (5 bases). Germline V gives CDR1 DFQATT, CDR2 SNEGSKA (reference sequence). This CDR3 contains 13 residues. V dropped 3 bases and J dropped 5 bases, with 13 bases sitting between them. CDR3 region: CSASSPGGTEAFF. The CDR3 DNA follows: TGCAGTGCTAGTTCCCCGGGGGGGACTGAAGCTTTCTTT.

There are a few counts of this clonotype. The chain recombines TRBV28 with TRBJ1-1; D not certain. Deletions cut 5 bases from V and 1 base from J, with 11 bases between. Germline CDR1 reads MDHEN; CDR2 reads SYDVKM. This CDR3 spans 14 amino acids. The CDR3 loop is CASSPMQTNTEAFF. CDR3 nucleotides: TGTGCCAGCAGTCCAATGCAAACGAACACTGAAGCTTTCTTT.

This clonotype appeared a few times. The chain is built from TRBV2 and TRBJ2-1, with 11 bases that match TRBD2. J was trimmed by 5 bases and V by 6 bases; bases with no gene match: 6. Germline V CDR1 and CDR2: SNHLY, FYNNEI. This CDR3 is 15 amino acids long. The chain's CDR3 is CASRFGTSGHNEQFF. The CDR3 nucleotides read TGTGCCAGCAGATTCGGGACTAGCGGCCACAATGAGCAGTTCTTC. Full variable domain (missing parts from reference TRBV2 and TRBJ2-1): EPEVTQTPSHQVTQMGQEVILRCVPISNHLYFYWYRQILGQKVEFLVSFYNNEISEKSEIFDDQFSVERPDGSNFTLKIRSTKLEDSAMYFCASRFGTSGHNEQFFGPGTRLTVL.

This clonotype was counted only a few times. The V call is TRBV9, the J call TRBJ2-3; 8 bases line up with TRBD2. Germline CDR1 is SGDLS and CDR2 is YYNGEE. Unmatched junction bases numbered 10, after V lost 3 bases and J lost 7 bases. CDR3 length: 15 amino acids. CDR3 bases: TGTGCCAGCAGCGCTGAGCCGGGAGGGACACATACGCAGTATTTT. It translates to CASSAEPGGTHTQYF.

In its sample, this clonotype was seen many times. The rearrangement links TRBV29-1 to TRBJ1-2, with D possibly TRBD1 on 5 matching bases. This CDR3 is built from 15 residues. Between the trimmed V and J ends, which lost 3 bases and 2 bases, there was a span of 16 bases. Germline lookup yields CDR1 SQVTM and CDR2 ANQGSEA. The CDR3 region has the DNA TGCAGCGTTGAGGGAAGGGGCAGGTACAACTATGGCTACACCTTC. This sequence encodes CSVEGRGRYNYGYTF.

Many counts were recorded for this clonotype. This chain uses TRBV7-2 with TRBJ1-3; the D is unclear. V lost 1 base and J 4 bases, leaving 8 bases between the germline ends. Germline V gene lookup returns CDR1 SGHTA and CDR2 FQGNSA. CDR3 length: 14 amino acids. This chain's CDR3 is CASSLDRLGNTIYF. CDR3 in DNA: TGTGCCAGCAGCTTAGACAGACTCGGAAACACCATATATTTT.

This chain links TRBV2 with TRBJ2-1, with D perhaps matching TRBD2 (6 bases). This CDR3 is 11 amino acids long. From germline, CDR1 is SNHLY and CDR2 FYNNEI. Trimming removed 4 bases at V and 9 bases at J, with 7 bases between. The CDR3 coding sequence is TGTGCCAGCAGTGGGCGGGGTGAGCAGTTCTTC. Protein sequence: CASSGRGEQFF.

In this sample, this clonotype turned up a few times. V and J are TRBV6-1 and TRBJ1-1; D remains ambiguous. The V end lost 3 bases, the J end lost 4 bases, and 9 bases lay between the germline ends. The CDR3 is 13 residues long. Germline CDR1 reads MNHNS; CDR2 reads SASEGT. CDR3 in amino acids: CASSDWVATEAFF. In DNA form, the CDR3 reads TGTGCCAGCAGTGACTGGGTTGCCACTGAAGCTTTCTTT.

Only a few counts were recorded for this clonotype. This rearrangement joins TRBV5-6 to TRBJ2-2, with D hard to call. Per germline, CDR1 SGHDT and CDR2 YYEEEE. Trimming removed 7 bases from V and 4 bases from J, with 11 bases in between. The CDR3 runs 13 residues. The CDR3 DNA reads as TGTGCCAGCGGCCGACGGATCACCGGGGAGCTGTTTTTT. Encoded protein: CASGRRITGELFF.

The V and J genes are TRBV10-3 and TRBJ2-2, with D possibly matching TRBD2 (7 bases). CDR1 is ENHRY and CDR2 is SYGVKD in the germline V gene. This CDR3 has 15 residues. Trimming stripped 6 bases from V and 4 bases from J, with 15 bases between. The CDR3 is CAIRAGGLGTGELFF. DNA of the CDR3: TGTGCCATCAGGGCCGGGGGGCTGGGCACCGGGGAGCTGTTTTTT.

This clonotype was seen a handful of times. This chain uses TRBV6-5 with TRBJ2-3; TRBD2 matches at 10 bases. Germline-derived CDR1 and CDR2 are MNHEY and SVGAGI. V was clipped by 6 bases and J by 6 bases; unmatched bases: 6. This CDR3 region has 14 residues. CDR3 sequence reads: CASRLAGRQDTQYF. The CDR3 DNA reads TGTGCCAGCAGACTAGCGGGGAGACAGGATACGCAGTATTTT.

This clonotype was seen only a few times. The chain is built from TRBV3-1 and TRBJ2-3; TRBD1 might be the D (6 bases). This CDR3 region has 17 residues. The V end was cut by 4 bases, the J end by 3 bases, with 20 bases between. Germline CDR1 reads LGHDT; CDR2 reads YNNKEL (reference sequence). The CDR3 DNA is TGTGCCAGCAGCCCACGACAGGTCCCTAAGTCGACAGATACGCAGTATTTT. Its translation: CASSPRQVPKSTDTQYF.

This clonotype came up a few times. The chain has TRBV20-1 and TRBJ1-4; the D is unclear. Per germline, CDR1 DFQATT and CDR2 SNEGSKA (reference sequence). Trimming stripped 5 bases from V and 10 bases from J, with 11 bases between. The CDR3 extends over 11 amino acids. The CDR3 DNA follows: TGCAGTGCTGGGGTCGGGGTAAAACTGTTTTTT. It specifies CSAGVGVKLFF.

This clonotype was counted ten times or more. The chain couples TRBV11-3 to TRBJ2-1; TRBD1 aligns across 11 bases. Germline V lookup: CDR1 SGHNT, CDR2 YENEEA. V gave up 3 bases and J gave up 2 bases; unmatched junction bases: 3. The CDR3 length is 16 residues. In DNA form, the CDR3 reads TGTGCCAGCAGCTTGGGACAGGGGGGCCCCTACAATGAGCAGTTCTTC. Translated: CASSLGQGGPYNEQFF.

The J gene is TRBJ1-4, the V gene TRBV12-3 or TRBV12-4, with no clear D. There are 15 residues in the CDR3. Trimming took off 5 bases at V and 3 bases at J, with 13 bases between the two ends. CDR3 DNA: TGTGCCAGCAGTCTCTCAGGATCGGCTAATGAAAAACTGTTTTTT. Protein: CASSLSGSANEKLFF.